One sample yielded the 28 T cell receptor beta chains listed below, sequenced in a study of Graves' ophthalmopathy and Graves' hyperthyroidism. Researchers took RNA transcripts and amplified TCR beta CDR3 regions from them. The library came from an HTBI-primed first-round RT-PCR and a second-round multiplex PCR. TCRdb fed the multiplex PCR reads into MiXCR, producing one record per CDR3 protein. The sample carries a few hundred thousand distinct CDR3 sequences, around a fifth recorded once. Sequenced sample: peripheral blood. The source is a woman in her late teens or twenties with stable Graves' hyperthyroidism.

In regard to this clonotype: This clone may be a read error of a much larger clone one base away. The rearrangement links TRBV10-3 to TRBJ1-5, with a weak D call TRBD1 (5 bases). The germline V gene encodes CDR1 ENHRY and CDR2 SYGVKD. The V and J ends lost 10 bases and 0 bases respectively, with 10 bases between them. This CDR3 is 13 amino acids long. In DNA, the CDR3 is TGTGCCAGCAGGGAATTTAGCAATCAGCCCCAGCATTTT. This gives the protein CASREFSNQPQHF.

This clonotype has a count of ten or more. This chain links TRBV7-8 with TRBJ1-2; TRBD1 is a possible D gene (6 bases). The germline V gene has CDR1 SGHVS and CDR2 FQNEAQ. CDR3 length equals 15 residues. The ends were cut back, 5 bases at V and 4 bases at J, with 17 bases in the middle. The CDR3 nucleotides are TGTGCCAGCAGCCCAAGTGGGGGGCGGGTCTATGGCTACACCTTC. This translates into CASSPSGGRVYGYTF.

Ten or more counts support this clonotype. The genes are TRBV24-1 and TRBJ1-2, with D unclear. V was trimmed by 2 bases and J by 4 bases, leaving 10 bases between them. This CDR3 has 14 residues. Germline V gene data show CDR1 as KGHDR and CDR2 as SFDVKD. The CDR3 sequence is CATSDSLGSYGYTF. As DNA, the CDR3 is TGTGCCACCAGTGATTCCCTCGGGTCCTATGGCTACACCTTC.

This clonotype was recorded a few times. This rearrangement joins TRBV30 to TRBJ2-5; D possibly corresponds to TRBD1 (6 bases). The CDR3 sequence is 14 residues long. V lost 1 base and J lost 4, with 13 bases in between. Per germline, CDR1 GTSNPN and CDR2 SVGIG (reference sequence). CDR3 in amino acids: CAWSGNRVAETQYF. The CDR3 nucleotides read TGTGCCTGGAGTGGCAACAGGGTAGCAGAGACCCAGTACTTC.

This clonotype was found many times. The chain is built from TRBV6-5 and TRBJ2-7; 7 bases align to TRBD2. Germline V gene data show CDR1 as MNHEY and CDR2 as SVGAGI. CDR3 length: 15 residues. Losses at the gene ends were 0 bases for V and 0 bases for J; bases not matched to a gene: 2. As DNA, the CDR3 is TGTGCCAGCAGTTACTCAGCGGGGAGCTCCTACGAGCAGTACTTC. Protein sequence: CASSYSAGSSYEQYF.

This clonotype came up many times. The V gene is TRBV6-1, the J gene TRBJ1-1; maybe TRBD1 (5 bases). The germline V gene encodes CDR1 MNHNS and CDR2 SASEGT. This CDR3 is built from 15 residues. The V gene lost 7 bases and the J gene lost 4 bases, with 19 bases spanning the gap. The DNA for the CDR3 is TGTGCCAGCACCCGAGGAGGGGCGCCGGGCACTGAAGCTTTCTTT. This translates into CASTRGGAPGTEAFF.

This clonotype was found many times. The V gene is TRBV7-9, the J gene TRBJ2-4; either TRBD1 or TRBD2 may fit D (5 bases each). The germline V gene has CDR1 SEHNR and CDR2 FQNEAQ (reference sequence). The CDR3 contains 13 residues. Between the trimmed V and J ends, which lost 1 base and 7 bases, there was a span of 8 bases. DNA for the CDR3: TGTGCCAGCAGCTTAGGAGGGGCCAACATTCAGTACTTC. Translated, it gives CASSLGGANIQYF. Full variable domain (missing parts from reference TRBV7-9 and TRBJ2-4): DTGVSQNPRHKITKRGQNVTFRCDPISEHNRLYWYRQTLGQGPEFLTYFQNEAQLEKSRLLSDRFSAERPKGSFSTLEIQRTEQGDSAMYLCASSLGGANIQYFGAGTRLSVL.

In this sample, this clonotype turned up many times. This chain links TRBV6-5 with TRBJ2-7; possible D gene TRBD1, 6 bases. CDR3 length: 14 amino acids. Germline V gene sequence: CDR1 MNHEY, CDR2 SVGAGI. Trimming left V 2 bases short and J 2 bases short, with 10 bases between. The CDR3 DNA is TGTGCCAGCAGTTACACAACAGGGACCTACGAGCAGTACTTC. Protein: CASSYTTGTYEQYF.

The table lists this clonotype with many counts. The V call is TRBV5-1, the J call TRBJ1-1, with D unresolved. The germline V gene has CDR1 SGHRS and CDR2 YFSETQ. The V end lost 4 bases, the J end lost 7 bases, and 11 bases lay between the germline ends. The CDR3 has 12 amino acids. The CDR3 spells CASSPTGYEAFF. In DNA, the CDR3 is TGCGCCAGCAGCCCGACCGGCTATGAAGCTTTCTTT.

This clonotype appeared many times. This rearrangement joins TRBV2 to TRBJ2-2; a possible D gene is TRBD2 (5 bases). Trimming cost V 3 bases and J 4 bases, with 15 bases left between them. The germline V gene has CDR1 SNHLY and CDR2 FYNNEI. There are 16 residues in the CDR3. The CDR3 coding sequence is TGTGCCAGCAGTGATCCTAGGAGGTTGGGCACCGGGGAGCTGTTTTTT. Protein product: CASSDPRRLGTGELFF.

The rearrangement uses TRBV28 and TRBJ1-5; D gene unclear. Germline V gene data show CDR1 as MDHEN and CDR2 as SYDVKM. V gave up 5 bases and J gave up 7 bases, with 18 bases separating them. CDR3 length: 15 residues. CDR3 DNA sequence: TGTGCCAGCAGTGCGAGACCTCCAGAGGGACAGCCCCAGCATTTT. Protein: CASSARPPEGQPQHF.

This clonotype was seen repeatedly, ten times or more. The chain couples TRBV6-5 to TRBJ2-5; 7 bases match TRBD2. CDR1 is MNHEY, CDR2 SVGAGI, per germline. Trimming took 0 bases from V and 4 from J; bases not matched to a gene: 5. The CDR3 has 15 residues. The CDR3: CASSYSGGRGETQYF. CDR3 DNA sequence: TGTGCCAGCAGTTACTCGGGCGGGAGAGGAGAGACCCAGTACTTC.

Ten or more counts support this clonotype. For the CDR3, the DNA is TGCAGCGGAGGACTAGCGGGAAACGAGCAGTACTTC. Its protein product is CSGGLAGNEQYF. The chain joins TRBV20-1 to TRBJ2-7; TRBD2 matches at 12 bases. The CDR3 has 12 amino acids. Germline-derived CDR1 and CDR2 are DFQATT and SNEGSKA (reference sequence).

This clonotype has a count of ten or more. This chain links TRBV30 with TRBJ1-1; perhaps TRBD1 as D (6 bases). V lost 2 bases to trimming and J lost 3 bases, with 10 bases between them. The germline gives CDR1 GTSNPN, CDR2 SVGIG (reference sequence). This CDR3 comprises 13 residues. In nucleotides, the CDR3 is TGTGCCTGGAGTACAGGGCCTCACACTGAAGCTTTCTTT. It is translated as CAWSTGPHTEAFF.

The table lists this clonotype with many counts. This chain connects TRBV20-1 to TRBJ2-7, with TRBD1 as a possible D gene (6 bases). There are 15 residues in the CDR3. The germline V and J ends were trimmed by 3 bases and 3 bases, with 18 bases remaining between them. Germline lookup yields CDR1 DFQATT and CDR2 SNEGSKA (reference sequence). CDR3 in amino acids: CSASHRDTSNYEQYF. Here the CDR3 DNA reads TGCAGTGCTAGTCACCGGGACACTTCAAACTACGAGCAGTACTTC.

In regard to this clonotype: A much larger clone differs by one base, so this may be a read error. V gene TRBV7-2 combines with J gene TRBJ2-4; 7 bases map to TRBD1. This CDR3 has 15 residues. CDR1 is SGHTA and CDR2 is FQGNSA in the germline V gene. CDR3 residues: CASGLPWTGKNIQYF. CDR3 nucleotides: TGTGCCAGCGGCTTACCATGGACAGGCAAAAACATTCAGTACTTC.

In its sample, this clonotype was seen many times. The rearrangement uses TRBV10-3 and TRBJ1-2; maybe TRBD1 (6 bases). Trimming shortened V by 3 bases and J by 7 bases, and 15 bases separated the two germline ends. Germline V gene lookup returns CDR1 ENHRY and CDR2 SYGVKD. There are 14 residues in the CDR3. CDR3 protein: CAISDGDKRIGYTF. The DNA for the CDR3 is TGTGCCATCAGTGATGGGGACAAGCGAATTGGCTACACCTTC.

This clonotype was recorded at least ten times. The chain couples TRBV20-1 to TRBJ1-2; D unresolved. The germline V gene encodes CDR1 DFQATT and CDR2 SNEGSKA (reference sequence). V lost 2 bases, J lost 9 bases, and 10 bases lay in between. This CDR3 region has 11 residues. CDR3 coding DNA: TGCAGTGCTAGACGGGAGGGTAGCTACACCTTC. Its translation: CSARREGSYTF.

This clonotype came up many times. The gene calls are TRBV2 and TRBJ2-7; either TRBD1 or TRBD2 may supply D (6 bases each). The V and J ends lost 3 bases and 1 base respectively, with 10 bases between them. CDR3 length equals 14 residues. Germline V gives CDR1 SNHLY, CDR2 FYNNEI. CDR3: CASSDRGLSYEQYF. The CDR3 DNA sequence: TGTGCCAGCAGTGATCGGGGGCTTTCCTACGAGCAGTACTTC.

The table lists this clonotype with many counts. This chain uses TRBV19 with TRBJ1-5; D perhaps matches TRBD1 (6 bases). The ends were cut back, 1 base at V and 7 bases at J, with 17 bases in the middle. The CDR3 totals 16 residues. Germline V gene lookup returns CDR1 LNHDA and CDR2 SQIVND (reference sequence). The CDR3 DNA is TGTGCCAGTAGTATAGTAGCGGGGGGGGGCCGCCAGCCCCAGCATTTT. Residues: CASSIVAGGGRQPQHF. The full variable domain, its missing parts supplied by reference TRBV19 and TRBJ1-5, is DGGITQSPKYLFRKEGQNVTLSCEQNLNHDAMYWYRQDPGQGLRLIYYSQIVNDFQKGDIAEGYSVSREKKESFPLTVTSAQKNPTAFYLCASSIVAGGGRQPQHFGDGTRLSIL.

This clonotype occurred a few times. DNA of the CDR3: TGTGCCTGGAGTCAGGACAGGGGGCAACAGCCCCAGCATTTT. It specifies CAWSQDRGQQPQHF. The gene calls are TRBV30 and TRBJ1-5; 11 bases match TRBD1. Per germline, CDR1 GTSNPN and CDR2 SVGIG (reference sequence). This CDR3 is built from 14 residues. Trimming at V came to 2 bases and at J to 7 bases, leaving 4 bases not matched to a gene.

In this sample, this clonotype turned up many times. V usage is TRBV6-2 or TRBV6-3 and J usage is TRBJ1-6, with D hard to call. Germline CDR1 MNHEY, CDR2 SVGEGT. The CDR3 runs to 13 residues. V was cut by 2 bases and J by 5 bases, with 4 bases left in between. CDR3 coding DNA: TGTGCCAGCAGTTACGGAAATAATTCACCCCTCCACTTT. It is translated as CASSYGNNSPLHF.

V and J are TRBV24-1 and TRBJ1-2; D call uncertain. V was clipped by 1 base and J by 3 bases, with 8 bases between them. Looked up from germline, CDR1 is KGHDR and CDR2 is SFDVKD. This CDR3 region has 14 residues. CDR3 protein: CATSDFDGYYGYTF. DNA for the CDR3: TGTGCCACCAGTGATTTTGACGGATACTATGGCTACACCTTC.

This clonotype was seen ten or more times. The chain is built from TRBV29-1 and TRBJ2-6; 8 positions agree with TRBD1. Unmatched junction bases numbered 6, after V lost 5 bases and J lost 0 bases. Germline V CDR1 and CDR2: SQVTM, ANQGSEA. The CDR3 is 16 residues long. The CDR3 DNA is TGCAGCGTTCTGACAGGGGCGAGCTCTGGGGCCAACGTCCTGACTTTC. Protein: CSVLTGASSGANVLTF.

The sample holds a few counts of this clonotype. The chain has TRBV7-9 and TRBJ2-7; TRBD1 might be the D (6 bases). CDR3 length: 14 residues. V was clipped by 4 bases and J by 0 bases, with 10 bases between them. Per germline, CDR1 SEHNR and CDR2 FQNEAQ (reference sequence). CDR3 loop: CASSWTEISYEQYF. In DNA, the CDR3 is TGTGCCAGCAGCTGGACAGAAATCTCCTACGAGCAGTACTTC.

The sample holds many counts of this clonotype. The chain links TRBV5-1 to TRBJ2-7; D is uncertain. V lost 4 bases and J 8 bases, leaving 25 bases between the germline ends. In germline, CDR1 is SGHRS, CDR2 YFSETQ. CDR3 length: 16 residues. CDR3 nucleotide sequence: TGCGCCAGCAGCGGGCCCGGCTACACTCTCCTACGAAAGCAGTACTTC. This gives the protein CASSGPGYTLLRKQYF. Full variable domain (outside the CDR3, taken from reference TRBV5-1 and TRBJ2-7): KAGVTQTPRYLIKTRGQQVTLSCSPISGHRSVSWYQQTPGQGLQFLFEYFSETQRNKGNFPGRFSGRQFSNSRSEMNVSTLELGDSALYLCASSGPGYTLLRKQYFGPGTRLTVT.

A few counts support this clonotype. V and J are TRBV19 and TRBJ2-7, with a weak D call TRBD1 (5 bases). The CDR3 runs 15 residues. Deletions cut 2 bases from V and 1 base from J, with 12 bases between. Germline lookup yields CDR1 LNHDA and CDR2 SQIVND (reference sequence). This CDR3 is CASSIKQDGSYEQYF. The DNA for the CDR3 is TGTGCCAGTAGTATAAAACAGGATGGTTCCTACGAGCAGTACTTC.

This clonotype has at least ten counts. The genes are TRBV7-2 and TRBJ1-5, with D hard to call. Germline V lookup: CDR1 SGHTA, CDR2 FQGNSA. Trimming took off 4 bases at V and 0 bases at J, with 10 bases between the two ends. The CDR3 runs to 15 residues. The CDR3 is CASSYLSGSNQPQHF. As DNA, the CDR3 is TGTGCCAGCAGCTACCTTTCGGGTAGCAATCAGCCCCAGCATTTT.